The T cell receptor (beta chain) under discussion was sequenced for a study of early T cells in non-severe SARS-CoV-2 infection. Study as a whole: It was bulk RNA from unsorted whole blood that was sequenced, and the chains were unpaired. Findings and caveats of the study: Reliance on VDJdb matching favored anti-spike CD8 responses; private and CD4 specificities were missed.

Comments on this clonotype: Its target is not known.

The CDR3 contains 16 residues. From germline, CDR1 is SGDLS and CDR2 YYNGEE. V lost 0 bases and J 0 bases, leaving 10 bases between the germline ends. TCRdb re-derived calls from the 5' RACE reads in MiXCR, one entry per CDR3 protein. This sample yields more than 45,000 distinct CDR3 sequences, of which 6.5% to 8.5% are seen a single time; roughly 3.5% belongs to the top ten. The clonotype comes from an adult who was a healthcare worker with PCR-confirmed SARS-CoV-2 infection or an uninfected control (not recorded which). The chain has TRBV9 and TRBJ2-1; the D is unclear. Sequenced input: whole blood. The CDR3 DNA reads TGTGCCAGCAGCGTAGCGGTCGGAGTCTCCTACAATGAGCAGTTCTTC. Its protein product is CASSVAVGVSYNEQFF. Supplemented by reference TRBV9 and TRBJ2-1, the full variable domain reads DSGVTQTPKHLITATGQRVTLRCSPRSGDLSVYWYQQSLDQGLQFLIQYYNGEERAKGNILERFSAQQFPDLHSELNLSSLELGDSALYFCASSVAVGVSYNEQFFGPGTRLTVL.